One and the same sample provided the 16 T cell receptor beta chains below, sequenced in a study of blood T cells in healthy people across ages. With a J-beta primer mix and a sample-barcoded 5' primer, a second PCR ran roughly 6 to 12 cycles. TCRdb fed the 5' RACE reads into MiXCR, producing one record per CDR3 protein. The table has roughly 930,000 distinct CDR3 sequences, 40% to 60% seen once. Sample: blood. The receptor set was obtained from a man younger than 45 in good health.

The chain has TRBV5-1 and TRBJ2-6; no clear D gene. The CDR3 spans 16 residues. V lost 5 bases and J lost 2, with 14 bases in between. In germline, CDR1 is SGHRS, CDR2 YFSETQ. CDR3 sequence reads: CASSWDGITGANVLTF. The CDR3 bases are TGCGCCAGCAGTTGGGATGGGATAACTGGGGCCAACGTCCTGACTTTC.

This sequence joins TRBV28 and TRBJ1-1; the D is unclear. V lost 6 bases and J 3 bases, leaving 8 bases between the germline ends. Germline assignment: CDR1 MDHEN and CDR2 SYDVKM. The CDR3 is 12 amino acids. The CDR3: CASSPIYTEAFF. The CDR3 coding sequence is TGTGCCAGCAGCCCCATTTACACTGAAGCTTTCTTT.

The chain is built from TRBV9 and TRBJ2-5, with a tentative D call TRBD2 (6 bases). The CDR3 totals 16 residues. Germline V gene sequence: CDR1 SGDLS, CDR2 YYNGEE. V was cut by 3 bases and J by 4 bases, with 19 bases left in between. The CDR3 protein is CASSASGTPRAETQYF. Written as DNA, the CDR3 is TGTGCCAGCAGCGCTTCCGGGACTCCGAGGGCAGAGACCCAGTACTTC. The whole variable domain, remainder taken from reference TRBV9 and TRBJ2-5, is DSGVTQTPKHLITATGQRVTLRCSPRSGDLSVYWYQQSLDQGLQFLIQYYNGEERAKGNILERFSAQQFPDLHSELNLSSLELGDSALYFCASSASGTPRAETQYFGPGTRLLVL.

The gene calls are TRBV11-3 and TRBJ1-1; possible D gene TRBD1, 5 bases. The germline gives CDR1 SGHNT, CDR2 YENEEA. This CDR3 contains 14 residues. Trimming took off 0 bases at V and 1 base at J, with 6 bases between the two ends. CDR3 DNA sequence: TGTGCCAGCAGCTTAGATGGGGCGAACACTGAAGCTTTCTTT. As protein: CASSLDGANTEAFF. Combining the CDR3 with reference TRBV11-3 and TRBJ1-1 gives the whole variable domain EAGVVQSPRYKIIEKKQPVAFWCNPISGHNTLYWYLQNLGQGPELLIRYENEEAVDDSQLPKDRFSAERLKGVDSTLKIQPAELGDSAVYLCASSLDGANTEAFFGQGTRLTVV.

This clonotype came up once. The rearrangement links TRBV7-2 to TRBJ2-7; 9 bases are shared with TRBD1. The ends lost 5 bases at V and 3 bases at J; junction bases unmatched: 8. CDR1 is SGHTA, CDR2 FQGNSA, per germline. The CDR3 runs 15 residues. CDR3 DNA: TGTGCCAGCAGCCCGGATAGGGGACAGGGCTACGAGCAGTACTTC. The encoded protein is CASSPDRGQGYEQYF.

This clonotype was found many times. J is TRBJ2-1 and V is TRBV11-1; D is uncertain. The CDR3 is 18 amino acids. V lost 1 base and J 0 bases, leaving 16 bases between the germline ends. Germline V gene lookup returns CDR1 SGHAT and CDR2 FQDESV (reference sequence). For the CDR3, the DNA is TGTGCCAGCAGCTTAGAGGCATGGGATCAAAGCTCCTACAATGAGCAGTTCTTC. It yields the protein CASSLEAWDQSSYNEQFF.

This clonotype occurred many times. The rearrangement uses TRBV4-1 and TRBJ1-2; 7 bases align to TRBD1. This CDR3 comprises 14 residues. Germline trimming cut 1 base from V and 3 bases from J; bases unmatched to any gene: 2. Germline loops: CDR1 MGHRA, CDR2 YSYEKL. CDR3 sequence reads: CASSQAGGDYGYTF. CDR3 in DNA: TGCGCCAGCAGCCAAGCAGGGGGTGACTATGGCTACACCTTC.

This clonotype came up once. The chain combines TRBV7-3 with TRBJ2-3; 9 bases are shared with TRBD1. Trimming cost V 8 bases and J 0 bases; bases outside gene matches: 9. CDR3 size: 16 residues. Per germline, CDR1 SGHTA and CDR2 FQGTGA. The CDR3 DNA follows: TGTGCCAGCGTCCCCGCCGGGACAGGGAGCACAGATACGCAGTATTTT. Protein product: CASVPAGTGSTDTQYF.

This clonotype was observed a few times. This rearrangement joins TRBV14 to TRBJ1-1; no definite D call. Trimming cost V 1 base and J 7 bases, with 10 bases left between them. The length of the CDR3 is 13 residues. The germline V gene encodes CDR1 SGHDN and CDR2 FVKESK. CDR3 sequence (DNA): TGTGCCAGCAGCCAAGTTGGAGGGATTGAAGCTTTCTTT. Protein sequence: CASSQVGGIEAFF.

About this clonotype itself: One end of the junction is discordant with germline, which a read error may explain. J is TRBJ2-1 and V is TRBV28; 10 bases line up with TRBD1. This CDR3 region has 18 residues. The germline V gene encodes CDR1 MDHEN and CDR2 SYDVKM. The CDR3 nucleotides are TGTGCCAGCAGACCTAACCCCTGGGACAGGGGTGGGCCTAATGAGCCGTTCTTC. Its protein product is CASRPNPWDRGGPNEPFF.

The chain couples TRBV18 to TRBJ1-5, with 12 bases matching TRBD1. Germline CDR1 KGHSH, CDR2 LQKENI. The CDR3 sequence is 15 residues long. Trimming at V came to 5 bases and at J to 5 bases, leaving 4 bases not matched to a gene. The CDR3 is CASSEGQGAYQPQHF. CDR3 bases: TGTGCCAGCTCAGAGGGACAGGGGGCCTATCAGCCCCAGCATTTT.

The chain couples TRBV4-3 to TRBJ2-3; 9 nucleotides align to TRBD2. J gave up 1 base and V 0 bases, and 5 bases lay outside the gene matches. The CDR3 covers 17 residues. The germline CDR1 and CDR2 sequences are LGHNA and YSLEER. The CDR3 region has the DNA TGCGCCAGCAGCCAAGAAGCGGGACTAGCAGGCACAGATACGCAGTATTTT. It codes for CASSQEAGLAGTDTQYF.

The rearrangement uses TRBV5-1 and TRBJ2-5, with a weak D call TRBD2 (5 bases). Germline CDR1 and CDR2: SGHRS and YFSETQ. CDR3 length equals 13 residues. V was trimmed by 4 bases and J by 1 base, leaving 8 bases between them. The CDR3: CASSIGLQETQYF. In DNA form, the CDR3 reads TGCGCCAGCAGCATAGGACTCCAAGAGACCCAGTACTTC. Using reference TRBV5-1 and TRBJ2-5 for the parts outside the CDR3, the full variable domain is KAGVTQTPRYLIKTRGQQVTLSCSPISGHRSVSWYQQTPGQGLQFLFEYFSETQRNKGNFPGRFSGRQFSNSRSEMNVSTLELGDSALYLCASSIGLQETQYFGPGTRLLVL.

The table lists this clonotype with a few counts. The chain is built from TRBV20-1 and TRBJ2-5; 9 bases agree with TRBD2. This CDR3 is built from 15 residues. V dropped 6 bases and J dropped 1; count of bases not matched to a gene: 9. Germline CDR1 DFQATT, CDR2 SNEGSKA (reference sequence). In DNA form, the CDR3 reads TGCAGTGCCCACCCCTCTAGCGGGGCCCAAGAGACCCAGTACTTC. Translation gives CSAHPSSGAQETQYF.

The sample holds a few counts of this clonotype. The V and J genes are TRBV27 and TRBJ1-6; weak D call: TRBD1 (6 bases). The CDR3 sequence is 16 residues long. The ends were cut back, 8 bases at V and 0 bases at J, with 14 bases in the middle. The germline gives CDR1 MNHEY, CDR2 SMNVEV (reference sequence). The CDR3 DNA follows: TGTGCCAGCTTTGACAGGTCGAGCTCCTATAATTCACCCCTCCACTTT. The encoded protein is CASFDRSSSYNSPLHF.

This clonotype has just a few counts. J is TRBJ2-1 and V is TRBV5-1; D not resolved. The CDR3 runs 15 residues. CDR1 SGHRS and CDR2 YFSETQ come from the germline V gene. The V end was cut by 0 bases, the J end by 6 bases, with 13 bases between. The CDR3 nucleotides are TGCGCCAGCAGCTTGGAACGCAACCCACCCAATGAGCAGTTCTTC. This gives the protein CASSLERNPPNEQFF.